Following are 2 T cell receptor beta chains from one sample sequenced in a study of OX40 agonist ivuxolimab in advanced cancers. Sequencing was performed with immunoSEQ multiplex PCR; in TCRdb, only in-frame clones are kept and a portion is missing. The profile shows about 86,000 clones, around nine tenths of them singletons. Sequenced here: CD4+ or CD8+ T cells sorted from blood, sampled in a trial of the OX40 agonist ivuxolimab. The origin of the receptors is an adult with an advanced solid tumor such as melanoma, head and neck, liver or kidney cancer.

This clone was found a few times. This chain uses TRBV6-1 with TRBJ1-2; 7 nucleotides line up with TRBD1. Germline CDR1 and CDR2: MNHNS and SASEGT. Trimming cost V 6 bases and J 2 bases; bases outside gene matches: 3. CDR3 length: 13 amino acids. This CDR3 is CASSGQENYGYTF. The CDR3 coding sequence is TGTGCCAGCAGCGGACAGGAAAACTATGGCTACACCTTC.

As for this clone: At one end the junction does not follow the germline gene, possibly because of a read error. V and J are TRBV7-2 and TRBJ2-7; the D is unclear. This CDR3 region has 11 residues. In germline, CDR1 is SGHTA, CDR2 FQGNSA. In DNA, the CDR3 is TGTGCCAGCGGCTTATACTACGAGCAGTACTTC. Translated, it gives CASGLYYEQYF. Full variable domain (remainder filled in from reference TRBV7-2 and TRBJ2-7): GAGVSQSPSNKVTEKGKDVELRCDPISGHTALYWYRQSLGQGLEFLIYFQGNSAPDKSGLPSDRFSAERTGGSVSTLTIQRTQQEDSAVYLCASGLYYEQYFGPGTRLTVT.